Shown below are 12 T cell receptor beta chains from a single sample sequenced in a study of blood T cell repertoires in COVID-19. Clones were read by immunoSEQ multiplex PCR, and TCRdb kept only the in-frame ones, dropping some. The repertoire includes 390,000 or so clones, just under 90% of them detected once, and 10% sits in the top ten. Sequences were obtained from PBMCs or T cells enriched from blood (not recorded which). The receptors here all came from a woman aged 50 to 65 who had recovered from COVID-19.

The chain employs TRBV29-1 and TRBJ2-5; D unclear. With 3 bases removed from V and 6 bases from J, the gap between germline ends came to 14 bases. There are 13 residues in the CDR3. Germline V gene data show CDR1 as SQVTM and CDR2 as ANQGSEA. CDR3 region: CSVDGGRRKTQYF. In DNA, the CDR3 is TGCAGCGTTGACGGTGGGCGCCGGAAGACCCAGTACTTC.

The rearrangement links TRBV15 to TRBJ1-1; tentatively, D is TRBD1 (6 bases). Germline assignment: CDR1 LNHNV and CDR2 YYDKDF (reference sequence). Between the trimmed V and J ends, which lost 5 bases and 5 bases, there was a span of 18 bases. This CDR3 spans 15 amino acids. CDR3 nucleotides: TGTGCCACCAGCCCCGACATGGGGGCAGGGACTGAAGCTTTCTTT. Protein sequence: CATSPDMGAGTEAFF.

The V call is TRBV6-5, the J call TRBJ1-2, with unresolved D. V gave up 2 bases and J gave up 1 base, with 11 bases separating them. Germline V gene data show CDR1 as MNHEY and CDR2 as SVGAGI. The CDR3 contains 15 residues. As DNA, the CDR3 is TGTGCCAGCAGTTACGCCCTAGGTGGTAACTATGGCTACACCTTC. Its translation is CASSYALGGNYGYTF.

The rearrangement joins TRBV6-1 to TRBJ1-5; 8 bases match TRBD1. The V gene's germline CDR1 is MNHNS and CDR2 SASEGT. The CDR3 is 15 amino acids. V was clipped by 3 bases and J by 2 bases; unmatched bases: 3. The CDR3 region has the DNA TGTGCCAGCAGTGACGGACAGGGCGGCAATCAGCCCCAGCATTTT. Amino acid sequence: CASSDGQGGNQPQHF.

The J gene is TRBJ2-7, the V gene TRBV7-3; TRBD1 matches at 8 bases. The CDR3 runs to 15 residues. V lost 5 bases and J lost 2; bases outside the gene matches: 8. Germline values: CDR1 SGHTA, CDR2 FQGTGA. CDR3 residues: CASSPSGQDPYEQYF. The DNA of the CDR3 is TGTGCCAGCAGCCCCTCGGGACAGGACCCCTACGAGCAGTACTTC. Supplemented by reference TRBV7-3 and TRBJ2-7, the full variable domain reads GAGVSQTPSNKVTEKGKYVELRCDPISGHTALYWYRQSLGQGPEFLIYFQGTGAADDSGLPNDRFFAVRPEGSVSTLKIQRTERGDSAVYLCASSPSGQDPYEQYFGPGTRLTVT.

The chain uses TRBV7-2 and TRBJ2-1; 11 bases match TRBD2. V shed 5 bases, J shed 3 bases, and the junction held 6 bases outside the gene matches. The germline V gene encodes CDR1 SGHTA and CDR2 FQGNSA. The CDR3 loop spans 16 amino acids. CDR3 loop: CASSNSGGAYYNEQFF. DNA of the CDR3: TGTGCCAGCAGCAATAGCGGGGGGGCATACTACAATGAGCAGTTCTTC. The whole variable domain, filled in from reference TRBV7-2 and TRBJ2-1, reads GAGVSQSPSNKVTEKGKDVELRCDPISGHTALYWYRQSLGQGLEFLIYFQGNSAPDKSGLPSDRFSAERTGGSVSTLTIQRTQQEDSAVYLCASSNSGGAYYNEQFFGPGTRLTVL.

The gene calls are TRBV2 and TRBJ1-1, with 9 bases matching TRBD1. Germline V gene data show CDR1 as SNHLY and CDR2 as FYNNEI. This CDR3 has 14 residues. Unmatched junction bases numbered 7, after V lost 6 bases and J lost 5 bases. The CDR3 reads CASSARDRETEAFF. The DNA for the CDR3 is TGTGCCAGCAGCGCGAGGGACAGGGAAACTGAAGCTTTCTTT. Looking up the rest from reference TRBV2 and TRBJ1-1 gives the full variable domain: EPEVTQTPSHQVTQMGQEVILRCVPISNHLYFYWYRQILGQKVEFLVSFYNNEISEKSEIFDDQFSVERPDGSNFTLKIRSTKLEDSAMYFCASSARDRETEAFFGQGTRLTVV.

The chain is built from TRBV2 and TRBJ1-1, with D unresolved. Trimming took 3 bases from V and 8 from J, leaving 19 bases between them. The CDR3 spans 15 residues. Germline V CDR1 and CDR2: SNHLY, FYNNEI. The CDR3 protein is CASSDSISGVLEAFF. CDR3 DNA sequence: TGTGCCAGCAGTGATTCTATATCGGGTGTCTTGGAAGCTTTCTTT.

Notes on this clone: Other nucleotide sequences in the sample specify the same CDR3. This chain uses TRBV5-1 with TRBJ1-1; 8 nucleotides match TRBD1. The CDR3 is 16 residues long. V lost 1 base and J lost 0; bases outside the gene matches: 5. Germline V gene data show CDR1 as SGHRS and CDR2 as YFSETQ. CDR3 DNA: TGCGCCAGCAGCTTGCGGGCAGGGGGCCTGAACACTGAAGCTTTCTTT. It yields the protein CASSLRAGGLNTEAFF.

This chain connects TRBV29-1 to TRBJ1-1; D gene ambiguous. This CDR3 spans 15 amino acids. Germline CDR1 reads SQVTM; CDR2 reads ANQGSEA. With 5 bases removed from V and 0 bases from J, the gap between germline ends came to 16 bases. The CDR3 spells CSVPRGGTMNTEAFF. The CDR3, as DNA: TGCAGCGTTCCCCGAGGAGGCACAATGAACACTGAAGCTTTCTTT.

The chain joins TRBV6-4 to TRBJ1-5; TRBD1 is a possible D gene (5 bases). Deletions cut 3 bases from V and 7 bases from J, with 10 bases between. There are 13 residues in the CDR3. The germline V gene has CDR1 MRHNA and CDR2 SNTAGT. The CDR3 spells CASSERGGQPQHF. The CDR3 bases are TGTGCCAGCAGTGAGAGGGGAGGACAGCCCCAGCATTTT.

The genes are TRBV7-9 and TRBJ1-4, with a tentative D call TRBD1 (5 bases). The V gene lost 4 bases and the J gene lost 8 bases, with 23 bases spanning the gap. Germline loops: CDR1 SEHNR, CDR2 FQNEAQ (reference sequence). This CDR3 is built from 17 residues. The CDR3 loop is CASSSGLHGAFEEKLFF. CDR3 DNA sequence: TGTGCCAGCAGCTCCGGCCTTCATGGGGCATTTGAGGAAAAACTGTTTTTT.